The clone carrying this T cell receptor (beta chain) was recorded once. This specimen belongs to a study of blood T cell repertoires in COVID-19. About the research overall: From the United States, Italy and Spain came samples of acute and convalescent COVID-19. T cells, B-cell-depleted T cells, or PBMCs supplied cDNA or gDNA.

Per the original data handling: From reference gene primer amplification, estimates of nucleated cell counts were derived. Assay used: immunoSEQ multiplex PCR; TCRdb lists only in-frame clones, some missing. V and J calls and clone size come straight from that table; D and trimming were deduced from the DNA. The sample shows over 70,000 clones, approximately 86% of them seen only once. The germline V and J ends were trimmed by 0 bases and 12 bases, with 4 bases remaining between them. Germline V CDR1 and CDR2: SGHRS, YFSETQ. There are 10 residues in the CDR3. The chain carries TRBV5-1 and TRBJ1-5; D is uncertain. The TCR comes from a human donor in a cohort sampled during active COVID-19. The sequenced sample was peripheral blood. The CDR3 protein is CASSLALQHF. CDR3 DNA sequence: TGCGCCAGCAGCTTGGCCCTCCAGCATTTT.